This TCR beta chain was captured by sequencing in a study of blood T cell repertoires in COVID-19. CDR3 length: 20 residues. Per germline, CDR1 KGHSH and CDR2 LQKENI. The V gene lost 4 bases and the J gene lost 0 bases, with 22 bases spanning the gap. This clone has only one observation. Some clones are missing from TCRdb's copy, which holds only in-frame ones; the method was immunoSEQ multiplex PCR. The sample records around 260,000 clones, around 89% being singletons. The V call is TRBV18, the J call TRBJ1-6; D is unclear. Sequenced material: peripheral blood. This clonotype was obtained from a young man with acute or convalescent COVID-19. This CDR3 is CASSQSLLSGTSSYNSPLHF. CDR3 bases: TGTGCCAGCTCACAATCCCTACTTTCCGGAACTAGCTCCTATAATTCACCCCTCCACTTT.